Listed below are T cell receptor beta chains from one sample, sequenced in a study of shared clonotypes between healthy human individuals. TCRdb's copy holds only in-frame clones and misses some; the assay was immunoSEQ multiplex PCR. Among about 2.4 million clones listed, approximately 94% were seen once. Sequenced input: naive CD4+ T cells from PBMCs. Source of these receptors: a man between 18 and 35 years old in good health. Some clones in this sample may be carry-over from other donors' samples. The CDR3 runs from the conserved cysteine through the conserved F or W. A D gene is named only where the DNA matches it firmly. Clone size, where shown, is once, few, many, or a class for clones that have expanded.

CDR3 DNA	CDR3 protein	clone size	J gene	D gene	V gene
TGTGCCTGGGTTCCGGGACAGGGGGCCGATTCACCCCTCCACTTT	CAWVPGQGADSPLHF	.	TRBJ1-6	TRBD1	TRBV30
TGCAGCGTGGCGGGACTAGCGGCGAGCACAGATACGCAGTATTTT	CSVAGLAASTDTQYF	few	TRBJ2-3	TRBD2	TRBV29-1
TGTGCCAGCGATAGAGGACGGGCCCTGTCCTACGAGCAGTACTTC	CASDRGRALSYEQYF	.	TRBJ2-7	.	TRBV6-1
TGCGCCAGCAGCTTGCCATATCCCGGGACAGACTTCTATGGCTACACCTTC	CASSLPYPGTDFYGYTF	.	TRBJ1-2	TRBD1	TRBV5-1
TGTGCCAGCAGCCCGGGACTAGCGGATACCTACGAGCAGTACTTC	CASSPGLADTYEQYF	.	TRBJ2-7	TRBD2	TRBV5-4
TGTGCCAGCAGCTTGGTAGGGAGGGGACGTTACGAGCAGTACTTC	CASSLVGRGRYEQYF	few	TRBJ2-7	TRBD2	TRBV5-6
TGTGCCAGCAGTTTAGAACAGGGCATCTTCCAAGAGACCCAGTACTTC	CASSLEQGIFQETQYF	.	TRBJ2-5	.	TRBV28
TGTGCCAGCAGTGAAGTTGGACATAGATCTGGAAACACCATATATTTT	CASSEVGHRSGNTIYF	.	TRBJ1-3	.	TRBV6-1
TGCGCCAGCAGCTTGCAGGGGCTTATTGTGGATACGCAGTATTTT	CASSLQGLIVDTQYF	.	TRBJ2-3	.	TRBV5-1
TGTGCCAGCAGTCGACCGGTAACCGGGGAGCTGTTTTTT	CASSRPVTGELFF	.	TRBJ2-2	.	TRBV28
TGTGCCAGCAGTGATCCGGGACAGGAAAAATGGGGTTTCTTC	CASSDPGQEKWGFF	.	TRBJ2-1	TRBD1	TRBV6-1
TGCGCCAGCAGCTTGGGGATAGCGGAGACCTCCTACGAGCAGTACTTC	CASSLGIAETSYEQYF	.	TRBJ2-7	.	TRBV5-1
TGCGCCAGCAGCTTGTCCCAGCGGCGCTACGAGCAGTACTTC	CASSLSQRRYEQYF	few	TRBJ2-7	.	TRBV5-1